The clone carrying this T cell receptor (beta chain) was seen more than once but under ten times. The antigen is unknown. Produced via immunoSEQ multiplex PCR; TCRdb's table is partial and in-frame only. The data hold 15,000 to 20,000 clones, with roughly 86% observed a single time. These data originate in a study of STAT3 mutations in large granular lymphocyte leukemia. Study-wide points: At least one immunodominant TCR beta clonotype appeared in every T-cell large granular lymphocyte leukemia patient.

V gave up 3 bases and J gave up 4 bases, with 15 bases separating them. This CDR3 contains 15 residues. The V gene's germline CDR1 is MNHNS and CDR2 SASEGT. The sequencing input was peripheral blood mononuclear cells. The receptor comes from a man aged 45 to 65 with T-cell large granular lymphocyte leukemia. Some clones in this sample may be carry-over from other donors' samples. The genes are TRBV6-1 and TRBJ2-5, with a possible D match to TRBD1 (6 bases). This chain's CDR3 is CASSEGHLGGETQYF. DNA of the CDR3: TGTGCCAGCAGTGAGGGACACCTGGGCGGAGAGACCCAGTACTTC.